This T cell receptor beta chain came from a study of blood T cell repertoires in COVID-19. On the study more broadly: The study drew acute and convalescent COVID-19 samples from the United States, Italy and Spain. Nucleic acid was either cDNA or gDNA, and it came from T cells, B-cell-depleted T cells, or PBMCs.

Authors' data handling: How many nucleated cells were present was estimated from reference gene primer amplification. Profiled with immunoSEQ multiplex PCR; TCRdb holds only in-frame clones, not every one. The V and J calls and the clone size are those of that table, but D and trimming were determined from the DNA. The sample contains around 67,000 clones, around 87% of which appear only once. The V segment lost 3 bases and the J segment 3 bases; nucleotides outside the gene matches: 5. The germline V gene encodes CDR1 SGHDT and CDR2 YYEEEE. This CDR3 contains 16 residues. This chain connects TRBV5-6 to TRBJ2-7, with TRBD2 matching over 14 bases. The sequencing sample was made of peripheral blood. The receptor was derived from a man aged 45 to 65 with active COVID-19. The CDR3 DNA reads as TGTGCCAGCAGCTCCGGGACTAGCGGGAGAGTCTACGAGCAGTACTTC. Translating gives CASSSGTSGRVYEQYF.